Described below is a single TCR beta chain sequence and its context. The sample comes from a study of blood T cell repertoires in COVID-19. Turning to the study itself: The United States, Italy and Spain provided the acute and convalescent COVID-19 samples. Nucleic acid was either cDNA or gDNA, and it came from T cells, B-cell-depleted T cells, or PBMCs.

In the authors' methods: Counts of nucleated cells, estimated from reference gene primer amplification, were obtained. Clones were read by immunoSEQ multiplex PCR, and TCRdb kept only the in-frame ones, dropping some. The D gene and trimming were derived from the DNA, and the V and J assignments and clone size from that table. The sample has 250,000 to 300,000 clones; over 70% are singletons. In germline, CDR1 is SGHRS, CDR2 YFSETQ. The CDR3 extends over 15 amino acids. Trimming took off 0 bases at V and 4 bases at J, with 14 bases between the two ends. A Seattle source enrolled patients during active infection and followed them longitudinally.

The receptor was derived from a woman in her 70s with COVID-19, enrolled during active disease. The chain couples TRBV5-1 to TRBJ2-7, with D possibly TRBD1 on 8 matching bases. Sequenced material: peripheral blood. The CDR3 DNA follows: TGCGCCAGCAGCTTGGGTCTACAGGGGGGGTACGAGCAGTACTTC. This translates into CASSLGLQGGYEQYF.